The 5 T cell receptor beta chains listed next were all sequenced from one sample in a study of CD8 T cells in ankylosing spondylitis. Points from the study as a whole: One TCR beta motif, made up of roughly eight highly homologous variants, appeared characteristic of ankylosing spondylitis blood.

TCRdb re-called the 5' RACE reads with MiXCR, one entry per CDR3 protein. The table shows about 420,000 distinct CDR3 sequences, with more than 20% occurring only once. These TCRs' antigens remain unknown. Sequencing used blood, either unsorted or a sorted T cell fraction (not recorded which). The receptors shown here come from a male donor with ankylosing spondylitis.

The chain carries TRBV5-4 and TRBJ2-2, with 10 bases fitting TRBD2. Trimming took 3 bases from V and 7 from J; bases not matched to a gene: 6. This CDR3 is built from 15 residues. Germline V lookup: CDR1 SGHNT, CDR2 YYREEE (reference sequence). CDR3 loop: CASSSAGGPDGELFF. The CDR3 coding sequence is TGTGCCAGCAGCTCAGCGGGAGGGCCGGACGGGGAGCTGTTTTTT.

V gene TRBV7-6 combines with J gene TRBJ1-1; perhaps TRBD1 as D (6 bases). Between the trimmed V and J ends, which lost 5 bases and 3 bases, there was a span of 13 bases. CDR1 and CDR2 (germline): SGHVS, FNYEAQ. This CDR3 region has 14 residues. This CDR3 reads CASSISRGDTEAFF. The DNA for the CDR3 is TGTGCCAGCAGCATAAGCAGGGGTGACACTGAAGCTTTCTTT.

This rearrangement joins TRBV28 to TRBJ2-7, with D maybe TRBD2 (7 bases). This CDR3 has 15 residues. The germline V gene encodes CDR1 MDHEN and CDR2 SYDVKM. V lost 6 bases to trimming and J lost 3 bases, with 18 bases between them. The CDR3 is CASRRGGGAHYEQYF. CDR3 nucleotide sequence: TGTGCCAGCAGGCGCGGTGGGGGGGCCCACTACGAGCAGTACTTC. Full variable domain (outside the CDR3, taken from reference TRBV28 and TRBJ2-7): DVKVTQSSRYLVKRTGEKVFLECVQDMDHENMFWYRQDPGLGLRLIYFSYDVKMKEKGDIPEGYSVSREKKERFSLILESASTNQTSMYLCASRRGGGAHYEQYFGPGTRLTVT.

This clonotype was seen a handful of times. CDR3 protein: CASREQGRDGQPQHF. The CDR3 DNA is TGTGCCAGCAGAGAACAGGGTAGGGACGGGCAGCCCCAGCATTTT. The chain carries TRBV2 and TRBJ1-5; D may be TRBD1 (6 bases). The CDR3 is 15 residues long. V shed 6 bases and J shed 7 bases, with 19 bases lying between them. Germline CDR1 is SNHLY and CDR2 is FYNNEI.

The chain links TRBV7-9 to TRBJ1-1; D is unresolved. The CDR3 length is 12 residues. Per germline, CDR1 SEHNR and CDR2 FQNEAQ (reference sequence). The V end lost 1 base, the J end lost 8 bases, and 8 bases lay between the germline ends. Here the CDR3 reads CASSLGPEEAFF. Written as DNA, the CDR3 is TGTGCCAGCAGCTTAGGGCCGGAAGAAGCTTTCTTT. Filled out from reference TRBV7-9 and TRBJ1-1, the complete variable domain reads DTGVSQNPRHKITKRGQNVTFRCDPISEHNRLYWYRQTLGQGPEFLTYFQNEAQLEKSRLLSDRFSAERPKGSFSTLEIQRTEQGDSAMYLCASSLGPEEAFFGQGTRLTVV.